Sequencing of this T cell receptor beta chain was carried out in a study of blood T cell repertoires in COVID-19. The germline gives CDR1 LGHNA, CDR2 YNFKEQ. The CDR3 length is 18 residues. V shed 0 bases and J 0 bases; nucleotides not matched to a gene: 6. In the original processing: For nucleated cells, counts were estimated from reference gene primer amplification. The repertoire was sequenced with immunoSEQ multiplex PCR; TCRdb's copy has only in-frame clones and lacks some. Clonal size and the V and J genes are those of that table, whereas D and trimming came from the DNA. The sample has roughly 36,000 clones; 75% to 90% are singletons.

This receptor was taken from a man between 60 and 75 years old with acute or convalescent COVID-19. The sample comprised peripheral blood. The chain couples TRBV4-2 to TRBJ2-1; 9 bases match TRBD2. The CDR3 sequence: CASSQDGSGSSSYNEQFF. The CDR3 DNA is TGTGCCAGCAGCCAAGATGGTAGCGGGAGTAGCTCCTACAATGAGCAGTTCTTC.